This T cell receptor beta chain is from a study of blood T cell repertoires in COVID-19. Study-level background: PBMCs, B-cell-depleted T cells, or T cells were the source of the cDNA or gDNA that made up the material.

A remark on this clone: The same CDR3 also results from other DNA sequences found in this sample.

CDR1 is SNHLY, CDR2 FYNNEI, per germline. The V segment lost 6 bases and the J segment 4 bases; nucleotides outside the gene matches: 4. The CDR3 length is 14 residues. The study drew participants aged 18 to 89 years from 20 to 30 US areas. Participants' reported clinical history set cohort assignment. Some clones are missing from TCRdb's copy, which holds only in-frame ones; the method was immunoSEQ multiplex PCR. The sample has hundreds of thousands of clones; approximately 86% are singletons. This chain links TRBV2 with TRBJ2-5, with 11 bases aligning to TRBD1. The sequence derives from a woman in her forties with acute COVID-19. Sequenced material: PBMCs or T cells enriched from blood (not recorded which). The CDR3 DNA follows: TGTGCCAGCAGGGGGACAGGGGGATTAGAGACCCAGTACTTC. Protein product: CASRGTGGLETQYF.